Listed below are T cell receptor beta chains from one sample, sequenced in a study of cytomegalovirus exposure and HLA in healthy donors. Sequencing used immunoSEQ multiplex PCR; TCRdb keeps in-frame clones, though not all of them. The sample carries approximately 190,000 clones, 75% to 80% recorded once. Material for sequencing was PBMCs. The receptor set was obtained from a young woman in good health and CMV-seropositive. CDR3s include the opening cysteine and the closing phenylalanine or tryptophan. D genes are given only for firm matches. For some rows the clone size is stated as once, few or many, or as a class when expanded; others skip it.

clone_size	v_call	j_call	d_call	cdr3_length	cdr3_nt	cdr3_aa
-	TRBV6-5	TRBJ2-7	TRBD1	16	TGTGCCAGCAGCTACTCCTTCGGACAGGGTCTCTACGAGCAGTACTTC	CASSYSFGQGLYEQYF
-	TRBV28	TRBJ2-7	-	13	TGTGCCAGCAGTTTACAGGGGCGGCAGGAGCAGTACTTC	CASSLQGRQEQYF
-	TRBV6-4	TRBJ1-2	-	14	TGTGCCAGCAGTGACTCTGGGGGGTTGTATGGCTACACCTTC	CASSDSGGLYGYTF
-	TRBV5-1	TRBJ1-4	-	14	TGCGCCAGCAGCTCCTCCGGGACAAAGGAAAAACTGTTTTTT	CASSSSGTKEKLFF
-	TRBV19	TRBJ1-4	-	14	TGTGCCAGTAGTATACGAGGTGAGGGCGAAAAACTGTTTTTT	CASSIRGEGEKLFF
-	TRBV15	TRBJ1-2	TRBD1	17	TGTGCCACCAGCAGAGCAGGGGGCGCGGGAGCTAACTATGGCTACACCTTC	CATSRAGGAGANYGYTF
-	TRBV5-4	TRBJ2-2	-	15	TGTGCCAGCAGCTCACTTGACAGGTACACCGGGGAGCTGTTTTTT	CASSSLDRYTGELFF
-	TRBV5-1	TRBJ2-3	TRBD2	18	TGCGCCAGCAACCTATTCTCCTCGGTAGCGGGGGGTCAGTACACGCAGTATTTT	CASNLFSSVAGGQYTQYF
-	TRBV9	TRBJ2-1	-	15	TGTGCCAGCAGCGTAGGTGACAGTTCCTACAATGAGCAGTTCTTC	CASSVGDSSYNEQFF
-	TRBV12-5	TRBJ1-4	-	16	TGTGCTAGTGGCCCGACAGGACCCCGGCGAGATGAAAAACTGTTTTTT	CASGPTGPRRDEKLFF
-	TRBV28	TRBJ2-7	TRBD1	14	TGTGCCAGCCACTCGTTTACAGGGGGGTACGAGCAGTACTTC	CASHSFTGGYEQYF
-	TRBV9	TRBJ1-3	-	15	TGTGCCAGCAGCGGCATAGGGGCCTCTGGAAACACCATATATTTT	CASSGIGASGNTIYF
few	TRBV6-4	TRBJ2-7	-	12	TGTGCCAGCAGTCATACAGGGATCCGGCAGTACTTC	CASSHTGIRQYF
-	TRBV13	TRBJ2-7	TRBD1	14	TGTGCCAGCAGCTTTGGACAGGCGACCTACGAGCAGTACTTC	CASSFGQATYEQYF
few	TRBV19	TRBJ1-1	-	14	TGTGCCAGTAGTATATTCGCAGGGCCCACTGAAGCTTTCTTT	CASSIFAGPTEAFF